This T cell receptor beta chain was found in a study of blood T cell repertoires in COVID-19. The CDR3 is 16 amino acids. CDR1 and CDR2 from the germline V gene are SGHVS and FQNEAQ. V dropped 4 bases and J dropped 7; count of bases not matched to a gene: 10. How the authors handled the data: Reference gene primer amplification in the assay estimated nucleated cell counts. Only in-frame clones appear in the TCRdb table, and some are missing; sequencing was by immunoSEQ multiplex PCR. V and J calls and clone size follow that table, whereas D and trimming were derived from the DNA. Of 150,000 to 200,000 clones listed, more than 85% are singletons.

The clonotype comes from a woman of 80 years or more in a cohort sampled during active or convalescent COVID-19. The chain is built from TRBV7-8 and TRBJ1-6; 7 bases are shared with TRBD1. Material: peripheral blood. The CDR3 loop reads CASSSLGQVGNSPLHF. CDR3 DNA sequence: TGTGCCAGCAGCTCACTAGGACAGGTTGGCAATTCACCCCTCCACTTT. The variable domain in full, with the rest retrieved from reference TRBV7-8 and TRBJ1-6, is GAGVSQSPRYKVAKRGQDVALRCDPISGHVSLFWYQQALGQGPEFLTYFQNEAQLDKSGLPSDRFFAERPEGSVSTLKIQRTQQEDSAVYLCASSSLGQVGNSPLHFGNGTRLTVT.